This TCR beta chain is from a study of human T cells and chemical hapten exposure (TCRdb year 2021). Regarding the complete study: For sensitization, 2% DPC in acetone was applied to a roughly 2 cm by roughly 2 cm area of upper inner arm skin. Throughout the roughly 26-week study period, patients were also given weekly therapeutic DPC doses on the scalp. Patch testing on the upper back used Finn chambers containing 0.01% DPC, with scoring done after 6 days according to International Contact Dermatitis Research Group standards. Alopecia areata with under or over 50% scalp involvement, alopecia totalis and alopecia universalis were represented in the patient cohort, which was mostly female. Libraries were combined into a pool for sequencing, and differences in TCR yield between samples came mainly from small differences in library volumes within the pool. The study tracked peripheral blood TCR repertoire changes in vivo during primary and secondary sensitization to the hapten diphenylcyclopropenone (DPC) in alopecia patients. Blood was sampled from patients pre-sensitization (week 0) and at 2, 6 and about 24 weeks after DPC sensitization. Blood for TCR sequencing was provided by twenty-nine alopecia patients at one to four time points (pre-sensitization, 2, 6 and 24 weeks).

Overall results and qualifications from the work: Expanded TCRs formed significantly more large CDR3 similarity clusters than pre-sensitization or healthy control sets, consistent with antigen-driven responses. All patients had alopecia, a presumed autoimmune disease, so their immune response might differ from that of healthy individuals. A positive correlation was found between the number of PT1 expanded TCRs and patch test score, with significance reached at thresholds 8, 16 and 32 but not 4. After repeated subsampling, the strength of the expansion versus patch-test correlation and the threshold at which it became significant changed. DPC sensitization did not change how many TCRs were above 1 in 1000 frequency, and no evidence was found of alterations in global repertoire structure.

Library generation was performed with RACE. The listed sequencing device is NextSeq 500. During library preparation, unique molecular identifiers were attached to individual cDNA molecules so that TCRs could be counted in a quantitative, reproducible way. Both TCR alpha and TCR beta chains were sequenced from each blood RNA sample. Processing in the source paper ran as follows. A median of around 96,000 TCRs per sample was observed, with a range of 23,224 to 690,600. V, J and CDR3 annotation of the TCR reads was performed with the Decombinator software suite. Every sample was subsampled to the same number of TCRs (28,000) for the PS versus PT1 abundance plots. TCRs were defined as expanded if absent before sensitization and observed at least eight times at the 2-week time point. The raw public data were reprocessed by TCRdb itself: fastp quality trimming at Q25, MiXCR clonotype calling, in-frame beta chains only. A single entry per CDR3 protein holds the most common genes and DNA from its merged rows. The V and J calls, along with clone size, are taken from TCRdb and not from the paper's own processing. For this sample the table gives over 65,000 distinct CDR3 sequences, of which over 8.5% were detected only once. The ten largest make up approximately 1.4% of the sample.

In its sample, this clonotype comes out as medium-sized (0.01 to 0.1%). The target of this receptor is not known. Within one base of it there is no much larger clone, and no base qualities were kept. In the paper's terms, the time point label means: patch test 3, about 24 weeks after DPC sensitization. The treatment or condition label for this specimen denotes: therapeutic diphenylcyclopropenone sensitization with weekly scalp DPC. At every patch-test visit, the blood draw took place before the patch test was put on. Patients were eligible if aged 18 to 70, diagnosed with alopecia and judged suitable for DPC therapy, and pregnant patients were excluded. Total RNA was extracted from unfractionated whole blood collected in Tempus Blood RNA tubes. This receptor was taken from a woman aged 45-60 years with alopecia areata. Some clones in this sample may be carry-over from other donors' samples. The source material was whole blood, sampled in connection with sensitization to the hapten diphenylcyclopropenone (DPC).

In nucleotides, the sequence is TGTGCCAGCAGTTCCCCGATGGGGGGCTACGAGCAGTACTTC. Its protein product is CASSSPMGGYEQYF. The rearrangement combines TRBV27 with TRBJ2-7; the D gene is perhaps TRBD2, from 6 matching bases. V is clipped by 4 bases and J by 3 bases, and the sequence between their germline boundaries is 13 bases long. The germline V gene (reference sequence) specifies MNHEY as CDR1 and SMNVEV as CDR2. The CDR3 has 14 amino acids, counting the end cysteine and phenylalanine. Only the CDR3 DNA is retained, 42 bases long and in frame from the first base.